The present TCR beta chain was sequenced within a study of blood T cell repertoires in COVID-19. As for the study in general: COVID-19 samples, acute and convalescent, were from the United States, Italy and Spain.

CDR1 and CDR2 from the germline V gene are MDHEN and SYDVKM. With 2 bases removed from V and 1 base from J, the gap between germline ends came to 11 bases. The CDR3 spans 15 residues. As originally analysed: Reference gene primers were amplified, and this amplification served to estimate nucleated cell counts. TCRdb's table, derived via immunoSEQ multiplex PCR, lists solely in-frame clones and lacks some. V and J calls and clone size follow that table, whereas D and trimming were derived from the DNA. The sample lists some 50,000 clones, approximately 90% occurring once. The receptor's source is a human donor in a cohort sampled during active COVID-19. V gene TRBV28 combines with J gene TRBJ1-1, with D unclear. The specimen sequenced was peripheral blood. The CDR3 nucleotides read TGTGCCAGCAGTTTAACAATTGGCAGGAACACTGAAGCTTTCTTT. Its translation: CASSLTIGRNTEAFF.